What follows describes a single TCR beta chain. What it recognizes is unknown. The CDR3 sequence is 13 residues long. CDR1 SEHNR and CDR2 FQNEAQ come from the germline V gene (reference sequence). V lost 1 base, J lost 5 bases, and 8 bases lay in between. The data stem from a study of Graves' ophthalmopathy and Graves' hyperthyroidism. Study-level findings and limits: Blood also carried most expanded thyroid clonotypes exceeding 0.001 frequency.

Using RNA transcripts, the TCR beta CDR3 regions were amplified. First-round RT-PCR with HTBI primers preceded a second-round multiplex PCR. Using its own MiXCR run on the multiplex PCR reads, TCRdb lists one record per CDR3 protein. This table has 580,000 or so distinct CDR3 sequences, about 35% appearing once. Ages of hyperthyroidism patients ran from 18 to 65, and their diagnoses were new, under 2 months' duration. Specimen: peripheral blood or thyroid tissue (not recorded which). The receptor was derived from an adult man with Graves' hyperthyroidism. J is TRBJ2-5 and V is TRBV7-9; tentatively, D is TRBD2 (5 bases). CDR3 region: CASSLEWEETQYF. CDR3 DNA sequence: TGTGCCAGCAGCTTAGAGTGGGAGGAGACCCAGTACTTC.